A selection of T cell receptor beta chains follows, all from one sample in a study of lymphopenia after photon versus proton radiotherapy. Sequencing used immunoSEQ multiplex PCR; TCRdb keeps in-frame clones, though not all of them. The repertoire holds 24,000 or so clones, 75% to 90% seen once, with 24% in the top ten. The material was peripheral blood, obtained from a patient treated with photon-based radiotherapy. The receptors were sampled from a middle-aged man with gastric cancer. Both conserved end residues are part of each CDR3. The D gene is left open where the match is weak. Some rows have no size entry. The others give once, few or many, or a class for an expanded clone.

TRBV6-1,TRBD1,NA,TRBJ1-4,CASSVQGAGAKLFF,TGTGCCAGCAGTGTCCAGGGGGCAGGGGCAAAACTGTTTTTT
TRBV10-3,NA,NA,TRBJ1-1,CAINPGAGEAFF,TGTGCCATCAACCCAGGGGCCGGTGAAGCTTTCTTT
TRBV4-3,NA,NA,TRBJ2-5,CASSGDAGETQYF,TGCGCCAGCAGCGGGGACGCGGGAGAGACCCAGTACTTC
TRBV18,TRBD1,few,TRBJ1-5,CASSREGQGLGGDQPQHF,TGTGCCAGCTCACGCGAGGGACAGGGGTTGGGGGGCGATCAGCCCCAGCATTTT
TRBV18,NA,once,TRBJ1-1,CASSPGLRAEAFF,TGTGCCAGCTCACCAGGGTTGAGAGCTGAAGCTTTCTTT
TRBV19,NA,NA,TRBJ2-1,CASSINSQSSYNEQFF,TGTGCCAGTAGTATCAACAGTCAAAGCTCCTACAATGAGCAGTTCTTC
TRBV19,TRBD1,NA,TRBJ1-2,CASSRAGTGDYGYTF,TGTGCCAGTAGTCGAGCCGGGACAGGGGACTATGGCTACACCTTC
TRBV6-5,NA,NA,TRBJ1-2,CASSYSTRRGGYTF,TGTGCCAGCAGTTACTCGACCCGACGGGGCGGCTACACCTTC
TRBV5-1,NA,NA,TRBJ1-6,CASSLEGQGEDSPLHF,TGCGCCAGCAGCTTGGAGGGTCAGGGAGAGGATTCACCCCTCCACTTT
TRBV15,NA,NA,TRBJ2-7,CATSVNKGYEQYF,TGTGCCACCAGCGTTAACAAGGGCTACGAGCAGTACTTC
TRBV7-9,NA,NA,TRBJ2-1,CASSLGGFQAASSYNEQFF,TGTGCCAGCAGCTTAGGGGGGTTTCAAGCCGCCAGCTCCTACAATGAGCAGTTCTTC
TRBV6-1,TRBD1,NA,TRBJ1-1,CASSEWAGGYTEAFF,TGTGCCAGCAGTGAATGGGCAGGGGGCTACACTGAAGCTTTCTTT
TRBV7-9,TRBD1,NA,TRBJ2-6,CASSLYTGTGVSGANVLTF,TGTGCCAGCAGCCTTTACACCGGGACAGGGGTGTCTGGGGCCAACGTCCTGACTTTC